A selection of T cell receptor beta chains follows, all from one sample in a study of cytomegalovirus exposure and HLA in healthy donors. Some clones are missing from TCRdb's copy, which holds only in-frame ones; the method was immunoSEQ multiplex PCR. The top ten hold approximately 10% of the sample, which has about 160,000 clones, 89% seen once. Material: PBMCs. The receptors were sampled from a woman in her late teens or twenties in good health and CMV-seropositive. Each CDR3 is given with its conserved first and last residue. D genes are given only for firm matches. Clone sizes are given selectively: once, few, many, or a class where the clone is expanded.

d_call,clone_size,v_call,cdr3_length,j_call,cdr3_nt,cdr3_aa
NA,once,TRBV4-1,19,TRBJ1-5,TGCGCCAGCAGCCAAGCCATAGCGCCAGTCAGATATAGCAATCAGCCCCAGCATTTT,CASSQAIAPVRYSNQPQHF
NA,NA,TRBV6-6,14,TRBJ2-2,TGTGCCAGCAGGGGAAGACAGGAAACCGGGGAGCTGTTTTTT,CASRGRQETGELFF
NA,NA,TRBV5-1,15,TRBJ2-5,TGCGCCAGCAGCTTGAATTTAGGAGGGAAAGAGACCCAGTACTTC,CASSLNLGGKETQYF
NA,NA,TRBV5-4,15,TRBJ2-2,TGTGCCAGCAGCTTGGGTAGCGGAGACACCGGGGAGCTGTTTTTT,CASSLGSGDTGELFF
NA,once,TRBV6-5,15,TRBJ1-2,TGTGCCAGCAGCCTGACCTGGACAGCGAACTATGGCTACACCTTC,CASSLTWTANYGYTF
NA,NA,TRBV27,14,TRBJ2-3,TGTGCCAGCTCATCAGGTAGCGTCACAGATACGCAGTATTTT,CASSSGSVTDTQYF
TRBD2,NA,TRBV5-1,15,TRBJ2-7,TGCGCCAGCAGCTTGCTTAGCGGGAGCTCCTACGAGCAGTACTTC,CASSLLSGSSYEQYF
TRBD1,NA,TRBV30,13,TRBJ1-3,TGTGCCTGGAAGGGGGCGGACAGAAACACCATATATTTT,CAWKGADRNTIYF
TRBD1,NA,TRBV5-6,13,TRBJ2-7,TGTGCCAGCAGCGACCAGGGGGTAGTCCAGCAGTACTTC,CASSDQGVVQQYF
NA,NA,TRBV7-2,15,TRBJ2-5,TGTGCCAGCAGCTTAGGGAGCAGCATACAAGAGACCCAGTACTTC,CASSLGSSIQETQYF
TRBD2,NA,TRBV7-9,13,TRBJ2-7,TGTGCCAGCAGCTTAGATGTGGGGGACTACCTATACTTC,CASSLDVGDYLYF
TRBD2,NA,TRBV28,16,TRBJ2-1,TGTGCCAGCAGTACCCCCCTAGCGGGAGACGGCGGTGAGCAGTTCTTC,CASSTPLAGDGGEQFF
TRBD1,NA,TRBV5-1,15,TRBJ2-7,TGCGCCAGCAGCCCGGACAGGGTCGGGTCCTACGAGCAGTACTTC,CASSPDRVGSYEQYF
NA,few,TRBV9,12,TRBJ1-1,TGTGCCAGCAGCGTCGGGGGATCTGAAGCTTTCTTT,CASSVGGSEAFF
NA,NA,TRBV11-2,14,TRBJ2-7,TGTGCCAGCAGCTTCCGGGCAGGGTACTACGAGCAGTACTTC,CASSFRAGYYEQYF
NA,NA,TRBV10-3,13,TRBJ2-2,TGTGCCATCGGGACTTCAAACACCGGGGAGCTGTTTTTT,CAIGTSNTGELFF
TRBD1,NA,TRBV9,16,TRBJ1-1,TGTGCCAGCAGCCCAAAGACAGGGTTTAGGGACACTGAAGCTTTCTTT,CASSPKTGFRDTEAFF
TRBD1,NA,TRBV5-6,17,TRBJ1-5,TGTGCCAGCAGCTGGGGACAGGGGGTTATTAGCAATCAGCCCCAGCATTTT,CASSWGQGVISNQPQHF
NA,NA,TRBV4-1,17,TRBJ2-7,TGCGCCAGCAGCCAAGTCGATTTTCAGGCAGGGGATGACGAGCAGTACTTC,CASSQVDFQAGDDEQYF
NA,NA,TRBV27,14,TRBJ1-1,TGTGCCAGCAGTCTCCTCAACAGGGAAACTGAAGCTTTCTTT,CASSLLNRETEAFF
NA,NA,TRBV18,16,TRBJ1-4,TGTGCCAGCTCTCTGGTATCGGGGAGCACTAATGAAAAACTGTTTTTT,CASSLVSGSTNEKLFF
TRBD1,NA,TRBV2,16,TRBJ2-6,TGTGCCAGCAGTAGGGACAGGGGCTCTGGGGCCAACGTCCTGACTTTC,CASSRDRGSGANVLTF
NA,NA,TRBV30,15,TRBJ2-4,TGTGCCTGGAGTGGTACAAAGGGAGACAAAAACATTCAGTACTTC,CAWSGTKGDKNIQYF
TRBD2,NA,TRBV4-3,15,TRBJ2-7,TGCGCCAGCAGCCAAGAGGGAGGGGACTCCTACGAGCAGTACTTC,CASSQEGGDSYEQYF
TRBD2,NA,TRBV2,17,TRBJ2-1,TGTGCCAGCAGTGACAAGTTCGGGACTAGCGGGAGGACTGAGCAGTTCTTC,CASSDKFGTSGRTEQFF
NA,NA,TRBV19,15,TRBJ2-7,TGTGCCAGTAGTATAGCCGGACACTACTCCTACGAGCAGTACTTC,CASSIAGHYSYEQYF
TRBD1,NA,TRBV6-5,16,TRBJ1-2,TGTGCCAGCAGTTCTACCGGGACAGGGGGTCTCTATGGCTACACCTTC,CASSSTGTGGLYGYTF
TRBD1,NA,TRBV4-3,14,TRBJ1-2,TGCGCCAGCAGCTTGGGACAGTCGAACTATGGCTACACCTTC,CASSLGQSNYGYTF
TRBD1,NA,TRBV5-4,14,TRBJ1-4,TGTGCCAGCAGCTTGGGACAGGGTAATGAAAAACTGTTTTTT,CASSLGQGNEKLFF
NA,NA,TRBV27,17,TRBJ1-4,TGTGCCAGCAGTTTATCCCCCTACAGGGTATCTTGGGAAAAACTGTTTTTT,CASSLSPYRVSWEKLFF
NA,NA,TRBV28,14,TRBJ1-2,TGTGCCAGCAGTCGCCTGCATAGCGGCTATGGCTACACCTTC,CASSRLHSGYGYTF
TRBD1,NA,TRBV19,18,TRBJ2-2,TGTGCCAGTAGTATGGCCGGGACAGGGTCTAGTTCCACCGGGGAGCTGTTTTTT,CASSMAGTGSSSTGELFF
TRBD2,NA,TRBV15,16,TRBJ2-1,TGTGCCACCAGTCCGGGGCTAGCGGATTCCTACAATGAGCAGTTCTTC,CATSPGLADSYNEQFF
NA,once,TRBV27,15,TRBJ1-1,TGTGCCAGCAGCTCCCGGGGGGGGGCGAACACTGAAGCTTTCTTT,CASSSRGGANTEAFF
NA,NA,TRBV6-5,13,TRBJ2-7,TGTGCCAGCAGTTTGACAACTGGCCACGAGCAGTACTTC,CASSLTTGHEQYF
NA,NA,TRBV5-1,15,TRBJ2-5,TGCGCCAGCAGCTTGGGACCAGGGGTAGAAGAGACCCAGTACTTC,CASSLGPGVEETQYF
TRBD1,NA,TRBV10-3,14,TRBJ2-1,TGTGCCACCACCCCGGGACAGGGCATCAATGAGCAGTTCTTC,CATTPGQGINEQFF
TRBD1,NA,TRBV5-1,14,TRBJ2-7,TGCGCCAGCAGCTTCGGGACAGGTCCCTACGAGCAGTACTTC,CASSFGTGPYEQYF
TRBD1,NA,TRBV12-5,13,TRBJ1-1,TGTGCTAGTGCTTACGACAGGGGAGGCGAAGCTTTCTTT,CASAYDRGGEAFF
NA,NA,TRBV2,19,TRBJ2-3,TGTGCCAGCAGTGATTACGGGTCGCGACTCATGACTAGCACAGATACGCAGTATTTT,CASSDYGSRLMTSTDTQYF
TRBD2,NA,TRBV5-4,14,TRBJ2-1,TGTGCCAGCAGCTTTAGCGGGAGAATCGATGAGCAGTTCTTC,CASSFSGRIDEQFF
TRBD2,once,TRBV4-1,15,TRBJ2-1,TGCGCCAGCAGCCCCATCGGGACTAGCATCTATGAGCAGTTCTTC,CASSPIGTSIYEQFF
TRBD2,NA,TRBV25-1,15,TRBJ2-3,TGTGCCAGCAGTGATAATAGCGGGACCACAGATACGCAGTATTTT,CASSDNSGTTDTQYF
NA,NA,TRBV18,15,TRBJ2-7,TGTGCCAGCTCACCCCCGGGAATTTTAGGTTACGAGCAGTACTTC,CASSPPGILGYEQYF
NA,NA,TRBV2,12,TRBJ2-3,TGTGCCAGCAGAACAGGCGCAGATACGCAGTATTTT,CASRTGADTQYF
TRBD1,NA,TRBV10-3,15,TRBJ1-5,TGTGCCATCAGTGAGTTGGCAGGGGGCGGTCAGCCCCAGCATTTT,CAISELAGGGQPQHF